This paragraph covers one T cell receptor beta chain sequence. Using immunoSEQ multiplex PCR, the repertoire was profiled, and TCRdb retains in-frame clones only, with some absent. The data contain around 160,000 clones, 80% to 95% of them seen just once; the ten biggest clones take up more than 4.5%. The data originate from a study of control samples from healthy donors and cancer patients. Material for sequencing was blood. This sequence was found in a man younger than 30 in good health.

The CDR3 here is CASSPDGQDNEKLFF. CDR3 in DNA: TGTGCCAGCAGCCCAGACGGCCAAGATAATGAAAAACTGTTTTTT. V gene TRBV5-4 combines with J gene TRBJ1-4; D remains unclear. Trimming removed 4 bases from V and 4 bases from J, with 14 bases in between. Germline V CDR1 and CDR2: SGHNT, YYREEE (reference sequence). This CDR3 is built from 15 residues.